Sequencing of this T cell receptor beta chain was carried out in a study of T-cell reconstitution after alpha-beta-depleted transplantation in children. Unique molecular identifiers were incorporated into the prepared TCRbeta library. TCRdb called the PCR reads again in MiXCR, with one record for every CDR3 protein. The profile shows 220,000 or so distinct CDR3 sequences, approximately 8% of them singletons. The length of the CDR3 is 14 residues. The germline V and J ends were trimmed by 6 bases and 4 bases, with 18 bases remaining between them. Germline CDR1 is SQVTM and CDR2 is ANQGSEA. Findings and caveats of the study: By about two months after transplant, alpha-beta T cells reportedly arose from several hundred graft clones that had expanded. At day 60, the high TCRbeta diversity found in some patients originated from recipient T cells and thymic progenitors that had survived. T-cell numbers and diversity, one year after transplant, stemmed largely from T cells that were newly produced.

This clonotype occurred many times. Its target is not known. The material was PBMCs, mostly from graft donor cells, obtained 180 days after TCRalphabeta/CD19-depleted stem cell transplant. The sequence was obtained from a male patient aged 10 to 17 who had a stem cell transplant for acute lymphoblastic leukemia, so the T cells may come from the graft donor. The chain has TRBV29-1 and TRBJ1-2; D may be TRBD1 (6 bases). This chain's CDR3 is CSVLNRVVGYGYTF. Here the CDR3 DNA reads TGCAGCGTCCTTAACAGGGTGGTAGGCTATGGCTACACCTTC.